Each of the 15 T cell receptor beta chains below was sequenced from the same sample in a study of T cells in Graves' hyperthyroidism and ophthalmopathy. What was amplified from RNA transcripts were TCR beta CDR3 regions. In the first-round RT-PCR of the TCR CDR3, the HTBI primer set was used. Using its own MiXCR run on the multiplex PCR reads, TCRdb lists one record per CDR3 protein. The sample has 650,000 to 850,000 distinct CDR3 sequences, roughly a sixth seen once; the top ten hold approximately 15%. The source material was blood. Receptor source: a woman aged 50 to 60 with Graves' hyperthyroidism that later progressed to Graves' ophthalmopathy.

The rearrangement uses TRBV7-9 and TRBJ2-3, with D perhaps TRBD1 (6 bases). The germline V gene has CDR1 SEHNR and CDR2 FQNEAQ (reference sequence). The ends were cut back, 6 bases at V and 2 bases at J, with 15 bases in the middle. The CDR3 consists of 15 residues. DNA of the CDR3: TGTGCCAGCAGGGTTCCGGGACAAGCCACAGATACGCAGTATTTT. Translating gives CASRVPGQATDTQYF. Using reference TRBV7-9 and TRBJ2-3 for the parts outside the CDR3, the full variable domain is DTGVSQNPRHKITKRGQNVTFRCDPISEHNRLYWYRQTLGQGPEFLTYFQNEAQLEKSRLLSDRFSAERPKGSFSTLEIQRTEQGDSAMYLCASRVPGQATDTQYFGPGTRLTVL.

The chain has TRBV20-1 and TRBJ2-3; D possibly corresponds to TRBD2 (6 bases). The V and J ends lost 2 bases and 4 bases respectively, with 16 bases between them. CDR3 length: 15 residues. The germline V gene encodes CDR1 DFQATT and CDR2 SNEGSKA (reference sequence). CDR3 DNA sequence: TGCAGTGCTAGAATAGCGGTCAAGCCTTCAGATACGCAGTATTTT. It translates to CSARIAVKPSDTQYF.

This clonotype has only a few counts. The rearrangement links TRBV29-1 to TRBJ2-7; D remains unclear. Trimming took off 7 bases at V and 0 bases at J, with 19 bases between the two ends. Germline loops: CDR1 SQVTM, CDR2 ANQGSEA. This CDR3 has 15 amino acids. As DNA, the CDR3 is TGCAGCGCCGAGGTTAGCAGGCGGACCTCCTACGAGCAGTACTTC. It encodes CSAEVSRRTSYEQYF.

The chain joins TRBV18 to TRBJ1-2, with TRBD1 matching over 11 bases. CDR3 size: 14 residues. The germline V gene has CDR1 KGHSH and CDR2 LQKENI. V dropped 3 bases and J dropped 7; count of bases not matched to a gene: 4. The CDR3 DNA reads as TGTGCCAGCTCACCGGACAGGGGGCGAGGTGGCTACACCTTC. Residues: CASSPDRGRGGYTF.

The V and J genes are TRBV6-1 and TRBJ2-3, with D possibly being TRBD2 (6 bases). There are 15 residues in the CDR3. The germline V gene has CDR1 MNHNS and CDR2 SASEGT. Trimming left V 7 bases short and J 0 bases short, with 14 bases between. CDR3 sequence (DNA): TGTGCCAGCACCCAGTGGACTACTAGCACAGATACGCAGTATTTT. It is translated as CASTQWTTSTDTQYF.

This clonotype appeared a few times. The chain links TRBV9 to TRBJ2-3, with 9 bases aligning to TRBD2. The CDR3 totals 16 residues. The germline V gene has CDR1 SGDLS and CDR2 YYNGEE. J lost 2 bases, V lost 0 bases, and 4 bases had no gene match. In nucleotides, the CDR3 is TGTGCCAGCAGCGTAGAGGCTAGCGGGAACACAGATACGCAGTATTTT. Amino acids: CASSVEASGNTDTQYF.

This clonotype occurred a few times. V usage is TRBV10-3 and J usage is TRBJ1-2; tentative D call: TRBD1 (6 bases). Germline V gene data show CDR1 as ENHRY and CDR2 as SYGVKD. Trimming cost V 3 bases and J 0 bases, with 11 bases left between them. This CDR3 comprises 15 residues. For the CDR3, the DNA is TGTGCCATCAGTGACACAGGGAGTGCTAACTATGGCTACACCTTC. This codes for CAISDTGSANYGYTF.

In this sample, this clonotype turned up a few times. Relative to the germline gene, one junction end is altered; a read error may explain this. The genes are TRBV20-1 and TRBJ2-7, with D perhaps matching TRBD1 or TRBD2 (5 bases each). Germline-derived CDR1 and CDR2 are DFQATT and SNEGSKA (reference sequence). This CDR3 has 15 residues. For the CDR3, the DNA is TGCAGTGCCATCCACCGGGACCGAAGCTCCTACGAGCAGCACTTC. As protein: CSAIHRDRSSYEQHF.

This clonotype appeared many times. The chain joins TRBV5-1 to TRBJ1-1, with TRBD1 as a possible D gene (6 bases). V lost 4 bases, J lost 10 bases, and 20 bases lay in between. Germline V gene data show CDR1 as SGHRS and CDR2 as YFSETQ. CDR3 length: 14 amino acids. In DNA form, the CDR3 reads TGCGCCAGCAGCGATGCGGGGGCGTCGACGGTAGCTTTCTTT. Its protein is CASSDAGASTVAFF.

This clonotype was seen more than once but under ten times. The CDR3 sequence: CASSNFGQGTTGELFF. The CDR3 DNA reads as TGTGCCAGCAGTAACTTCGGACAGGGGACCACCGGGGAGCTGTTTTTT. The chain links TRBV27 to TRBJ2-2, with 9 bases fitting TRBD1. Germline-derived CDR1 and CDR2 are MNHEY and SMNVEV (reference sequence). This CDR3 comprises 16 residues. The V and J ends lost 5 bases and 4 bases, in that order; junction bases with no gene match: 8.

There are many counts of this clonotype. This sequence joins TRBV12-3 or TRBV12-4 and TRBJ2-1, with 11 bases lining up with TRBD2. The V gene end was trimmed by 7 bases and the J gene end by 6 bases; junction bases not matched to a gene: 8. The CDR3 is 15 residues long. Here the CDR3 reads CASTPLAGGTNEQFF. DNA of the CDR3: TGTGCCAGCACCCCCTTAGCGGGGGGGACCAATGAGCAGTTCTTC.

The chain carries TRBV29-1 and TRBJ2-2; perhaps D is TRBD1 or TRBD2 (5 bases each). Trimming removed 3 bases at V and 3 bases at J, with 11 bases between. Germline V gene lookup returns CDR1 SQVTM and CDR2 ANQGSEA. This CDR3 is built from 14 residues. DNA for the CDR3: TGCAGCGTTGAGGGGGAAGGTGACACCGGGGAGCTGTTTTTT. This sequence encodes CSVEGEGDTGELFF.

V usage is TRBV20-1 and J usage is TRBJ2-1; D is possibly TRBD1 or TRBD2 (5 bases each). The V and J ends lost 3 bases and 3 bases respectively, with 18 bases between them. CDR3 length: 16 amino acids. Per germline, CDR1 DFQATT and CDR2 SNEGSKA (reference sequence). The CDR3 loop reads CSARGSGTQRYNEQFF. CDR3 coding DNA: TGCAGTGCTAGGGGCTCCGGGACCCAACGCTACAATGAGCAGTTCTTC.

There are a few counts of this clonotype. The V and J genes are TRBV13 and TRBJ1-1; D is uncertain. CDR1 is PRHDT, CDR2 FYEKMQ, per germline (reference sequence). The germline V and J ends were trimmed by 2 bases and 4 bases, with 11 bases remaining between them. The CDR3 contains 14 residues. CDR3: CASSLSQRGTEAFF. The CDR3 DNA reads TGTGCCAGCAGCTTAAGCCAGCGAGGCACTGAAGCTTTCTTT. Drawing the rest from reference TRBV13 and TRBJ1-1, the complete variable domain is AAGVIQSPRHLIKEKRETATLKCYPIPRHDTVYWYQQGPGQDPQFLISFYEKMQSDKGSIPDRFSAQQFSDYHSELNMSSLELGDSALYFCASSLSQRGTEAFFGQGTRLTVV.

This clonotype was picked up many times. The V call is TRBV6-5, the J call TRBJ1-1, with D possibly TRBD1 on 6 matching bases. V lost 0 bases and J lost 3, with 11 bases in between. The CDR3 extends over 15 amino acids. Germline CDR1 reads MNHEY; CDR2 reads SVGAGI. The CDR3 nucleotides are TGTGCCAGCAGTTACTCATGGGGGGCCGACACTGAAGCTTTCTTT. This encodes CASSYSWGADTEAFF.